The T cell receptor (beta chain) under discussion was sequenced for a study of blood T cell repertoires in COVID-19. Study summary: There were acute and convalescent COVID-19 samples, and they came from the United States, Italy and Spain. The analysed material was cDNA or gDNA that came from T cells, B-cell-depleted T cells, or PBMCs.

As processed by the authors: Using reference gene primer amplification, nucleated cell counts were estimated. Here immunoSEQ multiplex PCR was the method, and the copy in TCRdb shows in-frame clones only, minus some. V and J calls and clone size are copied from that table; D and trimming were computed from the DNA. The data show roughly 150,000 clones, with about four fifths seen just once and approximately 15% held by the top ten. CDR1 and CDR2 (germline): SQVTM, ANQGSEA. With V trimmed by 3 bases and J by 2 bases, 8 bases remained unmatched. This CDR3 has 15 amino acids. V usage is TRBV29-1 and J usage is TRBJ2-3; 7 bases are a match to TRBD1. The sequencing input was peripheral blood. The clonotype originates from a woman of 80 years or more with acute or convalescent COVID-19. The CDR3 DNA reads TGCAGCGTTGAGGGGACAGAGGACTCCACAGATACGCAGTATTTT. This translates into CSVEGTEDSTDTQYF.